Sequencing of this T cell receptor (beta chain) was carried out in a study of blood T cell repertoires in COVID-19. Study context: Specimens from acute and convalescent COVID-19 originated in the United States, Italy and Spain. T cells, B-cell-depleted T cells, or PBMCs supplied cDNA or gDNA.

The germline V gene encodes CDR1 SEHNR and CDR2 FQNEAQ (reference sequence). This CDR3 is 13 amino acids long. Trimming took off 3 bases at V and 9 bases at J, with 12 bases between the two ends. In the study's own analysis: Amplification of reference gene primers was used by the study to estimate nucleated cell counts. The method was immunoSEQ multiplex PCR; TCRdb's version includes in-frame clones alone and lacks a portion of them. For V, J and clone size, that table is used; D and trimming come from the DNA. Of roughly 300,000 clones in the sample, more than 75% are singletons; the top ten hold 7.8%.

The gene calls are TRBV7-9 and TRBJ2-4; D is uncertain. The sequence was obtained from a woman in her 50s who had recovered from COVID-19. The sequencing input was peripheral blood. For the CDR3, the DNA is TGTGCCAGCAGCTTTGTAGGAGTGAGCATTCAGTACTTC. This encodes CASSFVGVSIQYF. The full variable domain, its missing parts supplied by reference TRBV7-9 and TRBJ2-4, is DTGVSQNPRHKITKRGQNVTFRCDPISEHNRLYWYRQTLGQGPEFLTYFQNEAQLEKSRLLSDRFSAERPKGSFSTLEIQRTEQGDSAMYLCASSFVGVSIQYFGAGTRLSVL.